This TCR beta chain was captured by sequencing in a study of T-cell reconstitution after alpha-beta-depleted transplantation in children. Study-level results: Expanded clones from the graft, numbering several hundred, reportedly supplied alpha-beta T cells about two months after transplant. There were some patients whose high TCRbeta diversity at day 60 came from surviving recipient T cells and thymic progenitors. Newly produced T cells mostly accounted for T-cell counts and diversity one year post-transplant.

This clonotype was counted only a few times. The antigen is unknown. Library preparation (for TCRbeta) was performed with unique molecular identifiers. TCRdb redid the calling of the PCR reads with MiXCR, one entry per CDR3 protein. Of approximately 980,000 distinct CDR3 sequences listed, about 29% are singletons. V gave up 4 bases and J gave up 1 base; unmatched junction bases: 6. Germline CDR1 SQVTM, CDR2 ANQGSEA. This CDR3 has 15 amino acids. This receptor was taken from a boy younger than two who had a stem cell transplant for SCID, so the T cells may come from the graft donor. The chain carries TRBV29-1 and TRBJ2-5, with TRBD2 identical over 10 bases. The sequencing here drew on PBMCs, mostly from graft donor cells, taken 360 days after TCRalphabeta/CD19-depleted stem cell transplant. This CDR3 is CSVGTSGVPQETQYF. The CDR3 DNA reads as TGCAGCGTTGGGACTAGCGGTGTCCCCCAAGAGACCCAGTACTTC.